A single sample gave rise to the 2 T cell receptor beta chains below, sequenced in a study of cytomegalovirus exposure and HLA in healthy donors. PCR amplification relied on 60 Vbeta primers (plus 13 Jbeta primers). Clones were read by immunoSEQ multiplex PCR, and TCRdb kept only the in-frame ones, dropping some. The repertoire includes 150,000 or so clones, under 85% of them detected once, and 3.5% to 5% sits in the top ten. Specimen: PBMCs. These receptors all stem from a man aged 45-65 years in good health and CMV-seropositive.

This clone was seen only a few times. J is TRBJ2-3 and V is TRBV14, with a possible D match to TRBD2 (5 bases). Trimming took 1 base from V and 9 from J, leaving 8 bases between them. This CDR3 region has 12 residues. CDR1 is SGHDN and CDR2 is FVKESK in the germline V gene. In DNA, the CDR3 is TGTGCCAGCAGCCAAGGCCTAGCAACGCAGTATTTT. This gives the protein CASSQGLATQYF.

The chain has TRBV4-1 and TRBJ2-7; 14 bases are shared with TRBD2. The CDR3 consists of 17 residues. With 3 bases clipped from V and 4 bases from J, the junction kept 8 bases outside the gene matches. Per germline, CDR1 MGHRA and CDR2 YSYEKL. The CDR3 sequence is CASSHKAGTSGSYEQYF. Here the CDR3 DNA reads TGCGCCAGCAGCCACAAGGCGGGGACTAGCGGGAGTTACGAGCAGTACTTC.